A single sample is the source of the 20 T cell receptor beta chains below, sequenced in a study of blood T cell repertoires in COVID-19 (TCRdb year 2020). The library was obtained by the immunoSEQ multiplex PCR assay. The clones in this table, taken by TCRdb from immuneACCESS, are in-frame only. Not every clone is retained; where verified, under half of the shortfall comes from an unresolved V gene, and the cause of the rest is unknown. For this sample the table gives under 150,000 clones, of which almost 85% were detected only once. In total, the top ten clones hold less than 7% of the sample. The sample taken for sequencing was PBMCs or T cells enriched from blood (not recorded which). Every receptor here comes from a man aged 40-49 years with acute COVID-19.

The V gene is TRBV27, the J gene TRBJ1-1; 11 bases map to TRBD1. Per germline, CDR1 MNHEY and CDR2 SMNVEV (reference sequence). The CDR3 is 14 residues long. V shed 6 bases, J shed 4 bases, and the junction held 4 bases outside the gene matches. The CDR3 loop is CASRLDRGLTEAFF. Written as DNA, the CDR3 is TGTGCCAGCAGGTTGGACAGGGGGCTCACTGAAGCTTTCTTT.

The CDR3 region has the DNA TGTGCCAGCAGCCAAGCGGGACAGGGGGAAGGGGATGGCTACACCTTC. It codes for CASSQAGQGEGDGYTF. The J gene is TRBJ1-2, the V gene TRBV3-1 (or the pseudogene TRBV3-2); 11 nucleotides match TRBD1. Germline CDR1 reads LGHDT; CDR2 reads YNNKEL (reference sequence). This CDR3 is 16 amino acids long. With 1 base clipped from V and 6 bases from J, the junction kept 7 bases outside the gene matches.

The chain combines TRBV5-4 with TRBJ2-5; D not resolved. Germline V gene sequence: CDR1 SGHNT, CDR2 YYREEE (reference sequence). Trimming removed 3 bases from V and 0 bases from J, with 6 bases in between. The CDR3 length is 13 residues. The DNA of the CDR3 is TGTGCCAGCAGCTCCCCGGACCAAGAGACCCAGTACTTC. Its protein is CASSSPDQETQYF.

The V and J genes are TRBV19 and TRBJ1-1, with D possibly TRBD1 on 5 matching bases. CDR1 and CDR2 from the germline V gene are LNHDA and SQIVND (reference sequence). Trimming removed 5 bases at V and 0 bases at J, with 10 bases between. The CDR3 extends over 14 amino acids. CDR3 protein: CASSGGLLNTEAFF. The DNA of the CDR3 is TGTGCCAGTAGTGGGGGACTGTTGAACACTGAAGCTTTCTTT. The variable domain in full, with the rest retrieved from reference TRBV19 and TRBJ1-1, is DGGITQSPKYLFRKEGQNVTLSCEQNLNHDAMYWYRQDPGQGLRLIYYSQIVNDFQKGDIAEGYSVSREKKESFPLTVTSAQKNPTAFYLCASSGGLLNTEAFFGQGTRLTVV.

The chain is built from TRBV28 and TRBJ1-1; D is ambiguous. Trimming removed 7 bases from V and 0 bases from J, with 15 bases in between. Germline CDR1 reads MDHEN; CDR2 reads SYDVKM. The CDR3 extends over 15 amino acids. CDR3 DNA: TGTGCCAGCAACGTTCGGCGGGGATTGAACACTGAAGCTTTCTTT. As protein: CASNVRRGLNTEAFF.

This chain joins TRBV19 and TRBJ2-7; perhaps TRBD2 as D (5 bases). CDR1 is LNHDA, CDR2 SQIVND, per germline (reference sequence). V lost 4 bases and J 3 bases, leaving 13 bases between the germline ends. The CDR3 spans 14 residues. This CDR3 is CASSRAVNNYEQYF. CDR3 sequence (DNA): TGTGCCAGTAGTAGAGCGGTAAATAACTACGAGCAGTACTTC.

The chain carries TRBV30 and TRBJ1-4; no clear D. Germline V lookup: CDR1 GTSNPN, CDR2 SVGIG (reference sequence). V was pared by 2 bases and J by 8 bases, with 6 bases between. CDR3 length: 11 residues. The CDR3 region is CAWSLMEKLFF. Written as DNA, the CDR3 is TGTGCCTGGAGTTTAATGGAAAAACTGTTTTTT. Using reference TRBV30 and TRBJ1-4 for the parts outside the CDR3, the full variable domain is SQTIHQWPATLVQPVGSPLSLECTVEGTSNPNLYWYRQAAGRGLQLLFYSVGIGQISSEVPQNLSASRPQDRQFILSSKKLLLSDSGFYLCAWSLMEKLFFGSGTQLSVL.

The chain employs TRBV29-1 and TRBJ1-6; D is ambiguous. V gave up 7 bases and J gave up 5 bases, with 12 bases separating them. The CDR3 has 13 residues. The germline gives CDR1 SQVTM, CDR2 ANQGSEA. CDR3 nucleotides: TGCAGCGCCCGGGTCAGTGATAATTCACCCCTCCACTTT. Residues: CSARVSDNSPLHF.

The chain couples TRBV28 to TRBJ2-2, with TRBD2 matching 7 bases. Trimming cost V 3 bases and J 1 base; bases outside gene matches: 5. From germline, CDR1 is MDHEN and CDR2 SYDVKM. The CDR3 consists of 16 residues. CDR3 in amino acids: CASSFLGGGNTGELFF. The CDR3 DNA reads as TGTGCCAGCAGTTTCTTAGGCGGGGGGAACACCGGGGAGCTGTTTTTT.

The chain couples TRBV30 to TRBJ1-5; unclear D gene. The CDR3 runs 15 residues. The germline CDR1 and CDR2 sequences are GTSNPN and SVGIG (reference sequence). The V gene lost 0 bases and the J gene lost 0 bases, with 9 bases spanning the gap. DNA of the CDR3: TGTGCCTGGAGTGTGGGAGGAGATAGCAATCAGCCCCAGCATTTT. It is translated as CAWSVGGDSNQPQHF.

V is TRBV7-2 and J is TRBJ2-7; 8 positions agree with TRBD2. V gave up 2 bases and J gave up 0 bases; unmatched junction bases: 15. The CDR3 has 19 residues. The germline gives CDR1 SGHTA, CDR2 FQGNSA. The CDR3 reads CASSLQPGGAGPSSYEQYF. CDR3 DNA sequence: TGTGCCAGCAGCTTACAACCGGGGGGGGCGGGACCGAGCTCCTACGAGCAGTACTTC.

The genes are TRBV11-2 and TRBJ2-1; the match to TRBD2 covers 7 bases. Germline CDR1 is SGHAT and CDR2 is FQNNGV. The CDR3 runs 10 residues. The trim removed 5 bases at V and 13 bases at J, leaving 2 bases unmatched. For the CDR3, the DNA is TGTGCCAGCAGCCAGCGGGATCAGTTCTTC. Translating gives CASSQRDQFF.

The chain combines TRBV6-2 or TRBV6-3 with TRBJ1-4; D ambiguous. The ends were cut back, 5 bases at V and 5 bases at J, with 3 bases in the middle. The CDR3 runs to 11 residues. CDR1 and CDR2 from the germline V gene are MNHEY and SVGEGT. The CDR3 DNA follows: TGTGCCAGCAGTCGGAATGAAAAACTGTTTTTT. Its translation is CASSRNEKLFF.

The chain uses TRBV6-2 or TRBV6-3 and TRBJ2-7; 7 bases are shared with TRBD2. V was clipped by 4 bases and J by 6 bases; unmatched bases: 9. The CDR3 is made up of 14 amino acids. The germline CDR1 and CDR2 sequences are MNHEY and SVGEGT. The CDR3 DNA reads TGTGCCAGCAGTTGGGGAGCGGGAACGGGCGAGCAGTACTTC. Amino acid sequence: CASSWGAGTGEQYF.

The CDR3 DNA sequence: TGTGCCAGCAGCTTAAGGGGGACTAGCGGGAGCAATGAGCAGTTCTTC. Protein: CASSLRGTSGSNEQFF. The chain is built from TRBV7-6 and TRBJ2-1; 14 nucleotides agree with TRBD2. V trimming: 2 bases; J trimming: 6 bases; junction bases outside the gene matches: 3. Germline lookup yields CDR1 SGHVS and CDR2 FNYEAQ. The CDR3 sequence is 16 residues long.

This chain connects TRBV5-1 to TRBJ1-1, with 7 positions matching TRBD1. Germline assignment: CDR1 SGHRS and CDR2 YFSETQ. The V and J ends lost 4 bases and 7 bases, in that order; junction bases with no gene match: 4. The CDR3 is 12 amino acids. The CDR3 here is CASSTGDGEAFF. Written as DNA, the CDR3 is TGCGCCAGCAGCACAGGGGACGGTGAAGCTTTCTTT.

The CDR3 nucleotides read TGTGCCAGCAGCTTATCTCCTAGCAATCAGCCCCAGCATTTT. Its translation is CASSLSPSNQPQHF. The chain combines TRBV7-2 with TRBJ1-5; D remains ambiguous. The V and J ends lost 2 bases and 0 bases respectively, with 5 bases between them. Germline CDR1 SGHTA, CDR2 FQGNSA. This CDR3 contains 14 residues.

This clone was detected once. The rearrangement links TRBV6-1 to TRBJ2-5; TRBD1 might be the D (6 bases). This CDR3 contains 16 residues. Germline assignment: CDR1 MNHNS and CDR2 SASEGT. Trimming removed 1 base from V and 2 bases from J, with 14 bases in between. In DNA, the CDR3 is TGTGCCAGCAGTGAAGGCCGGACCAGGGGTCAAGAGACCCAGTACTTC. This encodes CASSEGRTRGQETQYF.

The CDR3 DNA follows: TGTGCCACCAGTGGGGAGACAGGGGAGGGTTCCGGAGCTTTCTTT. Its protein product is CATSGETGEGSGAFF. The genes are TRBV24-1 and TRBJ1-1; 8 positions match TRBD1. This CDR3 is built from 15 residues. The V and J ends lost 5 bases and 10 bases, in that order; junction bases with no gene match: 14. Germline CDR1 KGHDR, CDR2 SFDVKD.

The table lists this clone with a count of one. This sequence joins TRBV19 and TRBJ1-5; D not certain. CDR1 and CDR2 (germline): LNHDA, SQIVND (reference sequence). With 4 bases removed from V and 2 bases from J, the gap between germline ends came to 6 bases. This CDR3 has 13 amino acids. CDR3 nucleotide sequence: TGTGCCAGTAGTACCCTCCGCAATCAGCCCCAGCATTTT. Translated: CASSTLRNQPQHF. The full variable domain, with the rest looked up from reference TRBV19 and TRBJ1-5, is DGGITQSPKYLFRKEGQNVTLSCEQNLNHDAMYWYRQDPGQGLRLIYYSQIVNDFQKGDIAEGYSVSREKKESFPLTVTSAQKNPTAFYLCASSTLRNQPQHFGDGTRLSIL.